Sequencing of this T cell receptor beta chain was carried out in a study of shared clonotypes between healthy human individuals. V was shortened by 5 bases and J by 5 bases, with 4 bases between the two germline ends. The germline V gene encodes CDR1 MNHEY and CDR2 SMNVEV (reference sequence). The CDR3 loop spans 10 amino acids. Ten immunoSEQ deep assay plates held the unsorted PBMC DNA. Authors' data handling: Owing to the provision of junction-only sequences devoid of quality scores by immunoSEQ, filtering differed. TCRdb's copy holds only in-frame clones and misses some; the assay was immunoSEQ multiplex PCR. That table furnishes V, J and clone size, whereas the DNA furnished D and trimming. The repertoire holds hundreds of thousands of clones, with around 81% as singletons.

This TCR was sampled from a woman in her forties in good health. Some clones in this sample may be carry-over from other donors' samples. V usage is TRBV27 and J usage is TRBJ2-7; unclear D gene. Source material: PBMCs. CDR3 nucleotides: TGTGCCAGCAGTAGGGACGAGCAGTACTTC. Translating gives CASSRDEQYF.